These T cell receptor beta chains were read from a single sample in a study of blood T cell repertoires in COVID-19. Produced via immunoSEQ multiplex PCR; TCRdb's table is partial and in-frame only. The sample contains under 250,000 clones, roughly four fifths of which appear only once. The sample comprised PBMCs or T cells enriched from blood (not recorded which). These receptors originate from a man between 60 and 75 years old who had recovered from COVID-19. Each CDR3 is given with its conserved first and last residue.

v_call: TRBV20-1
cdr3_length: 11
j_call: TRBJ2-5
cdr3_aa: CSARPGETQYF

v_call: TRBV29-1
cdr3_length: 14
j_call: TRBJ2-3
cdr3_aa: CSVLRGGLTDTQYF

v_call: TRBV25-1
cdr3_length: 15
j_call: TRBJ2-7
cdr3_aa: CASRAQGEGFYEQYF

v_call: TRBV18
cdr3_length: 15
j_call: TRBJ1-6
cdr3_aa: CASSLTKAGVEPLHF

v_call: TRBV5-5
cdr3_length: 14
j_call: TRBJ1-5
cdr3_aa: CASSITGGNQPQHF

v_call: TRBV18
cdr3_length: 16
j_call: TRBJ2-2
cdr3_aa: CASSPTQGKNTGELFF

v_call: TRBV6-5
cdr3_length: 13
j_call: TRBJ1-5
cdr3_aa: CASSSQMNQPQHF

v_call: TRBV5-4
cdr3_length: 13
j_call: TRBJ2-1
cdr3_aa: CASSNDRVNEQFF

v_call: TRBV5-1
cdr3_length: 14
j_call: TRBJ1-1
cdr3_aa: CASSPLTGDTEAFF

v_call: TRBV6-1
cdr3_length: 16
j_call: TRBJ1-2
cdr3_aa: CASSEAGTGGIYGYTF

v_call: TRBV10-2
cdr3_length: 18
j_call: TRBJ2-2
cdr3_aa: CASRRGLAGGPGTGELFF

v_call: TRBV5-1
cdr3_length: 13
j_call: TRBJ1-1
cdr3_aa: CASSLAGIVEAFF

v_call: TRBV29-1
cdr3_length: 10
j_call: TRBJ2-1
cdr3_aa: CSGQNAEQFF

v_call: TRBV28
cdr3_length: 15
j_call: TRBJ1-2
cdr3_aa: CASSWGTASNYGYTF

v_call: TRBV5-8
cdr3_length: 17
j_call: TRBJ2-1
cdr3_aa: CASSVLPGQPSYNEQFF

v_call: TRBV3-1/TRBV3-2
cdr3_length: 15
j_call: TRBJ2-2
cdr3_aa: CASSQVTRGARELFF

v_call: TRBV2
cdr3_length: 18
j_call: TRBJ1-4
cdr3_aa: CASSEQGQGRGANEKLFF

v_call: TRBV2
cdr3_length: 15
j_call: TRBJ1-6
cdr3_aa: CASSDGASLNSPLHF

v_call: TRBV24-1
cdr3_length: 13
j_call: TRBJ1-2
cdr3_aa: CATSDWTGGGYTF

v_call: TRBV19
cdr3_length: 13
j_call: TRBJ2-1
cdr3_aa: CASSTTGLDEQFF

v_call: TRBV5-1
cdr3_length: 14
j_call: TRBJ2-2
cdr3_aa: CASSLAGGTGELFF

v_call: TRBV5-4
cdr3_length: 16
j_call: TRBJ2-6
cdr3_aa: CASSLGGGVGANVLTF

v_call: TRBV12-3/TRBV12-4
cdr3_length: 13
j_call: TRBJ1-2
cdr3_aa: CASSLGRVDGYTF

v_call: TRBV9
cdr3_length: 13
j_call: TRBJ1-2
cdr3_aa: CASSVGTVGGYTF

v_call: TRBV5-1
cdr3_length: 16
j_call: TRBJ2-2
cdr3_aa: CASSLVGTANTGELFF

v_call: TRBV7-9
cdr3_length: 15
j_call: TRBJ2-3
cdr3_aa: CASSFGGGTTDTQYF

v_call: TRBV3-1/TRBV3-2
cdr3_length: 17
j_call: TRBJ1-2
cdr3_aa: CASRSEGEWDSNYGYTF

v_call: TRBV7-9
cdr3_length: 13
j_call: TRBJ2-2
cdr3_aa: CASSLSVPGELFF

v_call: TRBV5-8
cdr3_length: 15
j_call: TRBJ2-5
cdr3_aa: CASSFWGGGDETQYF

v_call: TRBV7-9
cdr3_length: 11
j_call: TRBJ2-3
cdr3_aa: CASSFLDTQYF

v_call: TRBV24-1
cdr3_length: 14
j_call: TRBJ2-7
cdr3_aa: CATSDTGQTYEQYF

v_call: TRBV6-6
cdr3_length: 14
j_call: TRBJ1-5
cdr3_aa: CASTSGGYNQPQHF

v_call: TRBV19
cdr3_length: 17
j_call: TRBJ2-7
cdr3_aa: CASSIRTLRTPTYEQYF

v_call: TRBV27
cdr3_length: 14
j_call: TRBJ2-7
cdr3_aa: CATGQGTGAYEQYF

v_call: TRBV2
cdr3_length: 15
j_call: TRBJ1-5
cdr3_aa: CASRATGPGVKPQHF

v_call: TRBV19
cdr3_length: 12
j_call: TRBJ1-5
cdr3_aa: CASSIVGEPQHF

v_call: TRBV7-9
cdr3_length: 16
j_call: TRBJ2-2
cdr3_aa: CASSFIWATNTGELFF

v_call: TRBV6-6
cdr3_length: 14
j_call: TRBJ1-6
cdr3_aa: CASTKRGPRSPLHF

v_call: TRBV7-3
cdr3_length: 15
j_call: TRBJ2-6
cdr3_aa: CASAPGELGANVLTF

v_call: TRBV14
cdr3_length: 15
j_call: TRBJ2-1
cdr3_aa: CASRLTGSSYNEQFF

v_call: TRBV9
cdr3_length: 14
j_call: TRBJ2-2
cdr3_aa: CASSGDRNTGELFF

v_call: TRBV15
cdr3_length: 16
j_call: TRBJ1-2
cdr3_aa: CATSREYSGLADGYTF

v_call: TRBV19
cdr3_length: 16
j_call: TRBJ1-3
cdr3_aa: CASSLRQGAGGNTIYF

v_call: TRBV6-1
cdr3_length: 15
j_call: TRBJ2-7
cdr3_aa: CASSELAGGPYEQYF

v_call: TRBV2
cdr3_length: 15
j_call: TRBJ2-3
cdr3_aa: CASSDRVFSTDTQYF

v_call: TRBV11-1
cdr3_length: 13
j_call: TRBJ2-7
cdr3_aa: CASTPRDSYEQYF

v_call: TRBV25-1
cdr3_length: 12
j_call: TRBJ2-3
cdr3_aa: CASTISTDTQYF

v_call: TRBV6-2/TRBV6-3
cdr3_length: 15
j_call: TRBJ1-5
cdr3_aa: CASSQRTGALQPQHF

v_call: TRBV19
cdr3_length: 16
j_call: TRBJ2-5
cdr3_aa: CASNSGLTSSKETQYF

v_call: TRBV11-3
cdr3_length: 15
j_call: TRBJ2-2
cdr3_aa: CASRSGTGNTGELFF

v_call: TRBV14
cdr3_length: 18
j_call: TRBJ1-3
cdr3_aa: CASSQDMRYTSTGNTIYF

v_call: TRBV15
cdr3_length: 16
j_call: TRBJ2-3
cdr3_aa: CATSRVGKRGTDTQYF

v_call: TRBV10-3
cdr3_length: 14
j_call: TRBJ2-2
cdr3_aa: CAISGRQEAGELFF

v_call: TRBV6-5
cdr3_length: 15
j_call: TRBJ2-1
cdr3_aa: CASSYEGQGSNEQFF